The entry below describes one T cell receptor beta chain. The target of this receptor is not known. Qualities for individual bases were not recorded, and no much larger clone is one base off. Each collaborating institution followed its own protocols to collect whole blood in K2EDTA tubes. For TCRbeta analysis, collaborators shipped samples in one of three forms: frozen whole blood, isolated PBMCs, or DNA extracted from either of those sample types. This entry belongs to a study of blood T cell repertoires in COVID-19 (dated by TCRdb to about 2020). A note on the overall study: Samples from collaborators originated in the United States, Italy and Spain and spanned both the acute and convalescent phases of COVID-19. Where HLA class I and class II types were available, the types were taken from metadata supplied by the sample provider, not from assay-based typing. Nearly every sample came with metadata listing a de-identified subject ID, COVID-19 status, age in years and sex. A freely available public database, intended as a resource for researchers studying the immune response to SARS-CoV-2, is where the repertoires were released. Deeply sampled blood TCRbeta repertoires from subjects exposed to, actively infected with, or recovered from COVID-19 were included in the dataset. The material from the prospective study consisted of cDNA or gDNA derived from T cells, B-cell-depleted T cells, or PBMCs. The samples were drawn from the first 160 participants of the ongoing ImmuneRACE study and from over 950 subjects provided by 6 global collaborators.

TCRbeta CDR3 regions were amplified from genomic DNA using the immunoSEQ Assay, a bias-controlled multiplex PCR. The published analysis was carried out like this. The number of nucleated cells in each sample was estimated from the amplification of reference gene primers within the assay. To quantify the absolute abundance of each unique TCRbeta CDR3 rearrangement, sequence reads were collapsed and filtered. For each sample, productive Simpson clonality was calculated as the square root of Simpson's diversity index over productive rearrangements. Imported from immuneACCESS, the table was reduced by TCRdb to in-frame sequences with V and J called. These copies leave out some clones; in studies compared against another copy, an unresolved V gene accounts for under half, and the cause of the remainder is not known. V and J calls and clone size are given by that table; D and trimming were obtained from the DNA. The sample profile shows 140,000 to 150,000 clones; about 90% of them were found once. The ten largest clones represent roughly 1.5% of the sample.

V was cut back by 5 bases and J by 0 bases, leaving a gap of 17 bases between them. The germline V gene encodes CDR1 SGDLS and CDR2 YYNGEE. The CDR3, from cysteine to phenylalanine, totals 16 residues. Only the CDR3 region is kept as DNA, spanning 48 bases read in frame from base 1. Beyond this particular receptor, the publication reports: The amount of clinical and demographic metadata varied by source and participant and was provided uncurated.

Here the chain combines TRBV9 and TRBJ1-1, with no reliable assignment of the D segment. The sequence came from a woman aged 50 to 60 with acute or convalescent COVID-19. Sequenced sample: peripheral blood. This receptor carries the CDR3 CASSGSPRLMNTEAFF. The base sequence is TGTGCCAGCAGTGGATCCCCGAGACTCATGAACACTGAAGCTTTCTTT.